This T cell receptor beta chain was documented in a study of blood T cell repertoires in COVID-19. Across the whole study: COVID-19 samples collected from the United States, Italy and Spain covered acute and convalescent phases. Nucleic acid was either cDNA or gDNA, and it came from T cells, B-cell-depleted T cells, or PBMCs.

Per the germline V gene, CDR1 is SGHAT and CDR2 is FQNNGV. V was clipped by 1 base and J by 5 bases, with 17 bases between them. The CDR3 contains 16 residues. As handled by the study authors: Estimates of nucleated cell counts were drawn from the amplification of reference gene primers. Method: immunoSEQ multiplex PCR; TCRdb's copy keeps in-frame clones and lacks some. The DNA gave D and trimming, while V, J and clone size come from that table. The table includes approximately 100,000 clones, approximately 82% detected once. V is TRBV11-2 and J is TRBJ1-1, with D possibly TRBD1 on 6 matching bases. The receptor's source is a man between 65 and 79 years old with acute or convalescent COVID-19. Sequenced material: peripheral blood. The DNA for the CDR3 is TGTGCCAGCAGCTTAGCTTATCAGGGGCGCCGTACTGAAGCTTTCTTT. Translation: CASSLAYQGRRTEAFF. Complete variable domain (other parts from reference TRBV11-2 and TRBJ1-1): EAGVAQSPRYKIIEKRQSVAFWCNPISGHATLYWYQQILGQGPKLLIQFQNNGVVDDSQLPKDRFSAERLKGVDSTLKIQPAKLEDSAVYLCASSLAYQGRRTEAFFGQGTRLTVV.